The source of this TCR beta chain is a study of beta chain features in type 1 diabetes. Study observations and caveats: The study found moderately but significantly shorter TCRB CDR3s in all four CD4+ subsets of Type 1 diabetes patients.

The ends were cut back, 0 bases at V and 0 bases at J, with 12 bases in the middle. Germline CDR1 and CDR2: MGHRA and YSYEKL. The CDR3 length is 17 residues. A note on this clone: Its specificity is unknown.

Reverse transcription of all isolated RNA meant that expressed TCRB transcripts were sequenced. Method: immunoSEQ multiplex PCR; TCRdb's copy keeps in-frame clones and lacks some. Counted here are 600,000 to 700,000 clones, roughly an eighth occurring once; the ten biggest clones make up 0.095% to 0.15%. This chain links TRBV4-1 with TRBJ1-5; D gene uncertain. Sequenced material: naive CD4+ T cells from blood. The source of this sequence is a man aged 25-45 years with type 1 diabetes. This CDR3 reads CASSQDQLGNSNQPQHF. The CDR3 nucleotides are TGCGCCAGCAGCCAAGATCAGCTGGGGAATAGCAATCAGCCCCAGCATTTT.